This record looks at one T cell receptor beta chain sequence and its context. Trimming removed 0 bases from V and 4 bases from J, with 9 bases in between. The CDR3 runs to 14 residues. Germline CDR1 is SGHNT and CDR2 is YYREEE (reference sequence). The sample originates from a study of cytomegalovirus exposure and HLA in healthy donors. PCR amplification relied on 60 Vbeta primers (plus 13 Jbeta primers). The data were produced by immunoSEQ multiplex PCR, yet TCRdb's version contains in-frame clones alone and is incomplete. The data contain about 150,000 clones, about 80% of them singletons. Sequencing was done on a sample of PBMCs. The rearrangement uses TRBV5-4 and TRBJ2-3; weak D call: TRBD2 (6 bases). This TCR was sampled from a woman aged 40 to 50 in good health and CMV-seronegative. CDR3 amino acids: CASSLGTGADTQYF. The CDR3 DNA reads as TGTGCCAGCAGCTTGGGGACGGGGGCAGATACGCAGTATTTT.